The subject of this entry is one T cell receptor (beta chain). This clone was observed at least ten times. Its antigen is not yet known. Read data end 3 residues before the CDR3 end; the end is taken from the germline J gene. CDR1 and CDR2 were assigned from the germline V gene as KGHSH and LQKENI. The V and J ends are trimmed by 5 bases and 1 base, leaving 9 bases between them. Including cysteine and phenylalanine, the CDR3 has 13 amino acids. Of the CDR3's DNA, 30 bases were read; they are in frame from base 1. The entry originates in a study of T cell clonality in common variable immunodeficiency (dated by TCRdb to between 2015 and 2016). Overall results and qualifications from the work: Reportedly, TCRbeta sequences from CVID had fewer deletions and N-nucleotide insertions, and highly modified clones with 13 or more V deletions were absent from CVID. Even though DNA input was the same, control samples had an average of about 80,000 unique sequences each, compared with roughly 34,000 in CVID samples. Patient heterogeneity within the CVID cohort put limits on correlating repertoire features with clinical complications. TCRbeta clonality was higher in CVID subjects than in healthy controls (t-test p = 0.018), and the increase was most characteristic of about a third of subjects. The authors noted that sequencing repertoires of T cell subpopulations would be needed to clarify what caused the increased clonality in CVID. Healthy controls shared more TCRbeta clones with each other than CVID subjects shared among themselves (p < 0.0001).

For sequencing input, CVID and control samples contributed equivalent amounts of genomic DNA. For every sample, a 60 bp segment covering the rearranged TCRbeta CDR3 region was amplified and then sequenced. The immunoSEQ assay, a bias-corrected multiplex PCR combined with high-throughput sequencing, was used to amplify TCRbeta. The paper's data handling went like this. Every unique nucleotide sequence counted as a clone and was annotated with V, D and J genes, copy number and frequency. Sequences were labeled productive if in frame, and non-productive if out of frame or containing stop codons. As previously described, clonality was computed from Shannon's entropy. The predicted amino acid sequences of productive clones were used to derive the mean CDR3 Kyte-Doolittle hydropathy. Hierarchical clustering of scaled V gene usage was performed with the R hclust function using Manhattan distance and complete linkage. Sharing of clones by CDR3 amino acid sequence was evaluated through resampling of 12 repertoires per group over 100 rounds. The repertoires were screened for 60 to 85 published EBV-specific TCRbeta sequences and some 250 published CMV-specific TCRbeta sequences. Analysis left out two CVID samples that produced under 10,000 sequences, so some 45 CVID repertoires remained. As stored in TCRdb, this immuneACCESS dataset retains in-frame rearrangements with V and J assigned. A fraction of the clones does not appear; measured against another copy, unresolved V genes explain less than half of the discrepancy, and the remainder lacks a known reason. V and J calls and clone size follow that table, whereas D and trimming were derived from the DNA. This sample has tens of thousands of clones in the table, none counted a single time. The ten biggest clones cover 3.8% of the sample.

Predominantly Caucasian heritage was noted among both the CVID patients and the healthy controls. Heparinized peripheral whole blood samples of about 4.5 to 9 ml were collected from each donor. Genomic DNA from adults with common variable immune deficiency (CVID) and from healthy adult controls was the source for sequencing TCRbeta CDR3 repertoires. The control group was made up of about 22 healthy adult volunteers (10 male and roughly 12 female) whose ages ranged from roughly 23 to 70 years, with a mean age of roughly 30. Diluted blood was subjected to density centrifugation over Hypaque 1077 or Ficoll-Paque for isolation of peripheral blood mononuclear cells. Genomic DNA was obtained from unsorted mononuclear cells using either Qiagen column purification or a centrifugation-based method.

Sequences were obtained from peripheral blood mononuclear cells. This TCR came from a person between 18 and 75 years old in good health. The sequence links TRBV18 to TRBJ2-7; the D gene remains uncertain. The CDR3 DNA, read in part, is TGTGCCAGCTCAGTGGGCCCTTCCTACGAG. This gives the protein CASSVGPSYE. The entire CDR3 protein is CASSVGPSYEQYF.